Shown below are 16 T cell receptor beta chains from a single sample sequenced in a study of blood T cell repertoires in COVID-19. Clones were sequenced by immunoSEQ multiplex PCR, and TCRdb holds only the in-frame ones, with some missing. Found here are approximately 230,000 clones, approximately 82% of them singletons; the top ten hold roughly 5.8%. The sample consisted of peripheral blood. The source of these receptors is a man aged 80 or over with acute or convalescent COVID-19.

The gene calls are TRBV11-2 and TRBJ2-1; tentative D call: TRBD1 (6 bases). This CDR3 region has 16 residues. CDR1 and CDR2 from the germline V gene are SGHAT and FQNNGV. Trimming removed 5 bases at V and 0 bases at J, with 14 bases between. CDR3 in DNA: TGTGCCAGCAGCCACCGGACAGCGAACTCCTACAATGAGCAGTTCTTC. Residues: CASSHRTANSYNEQFF.

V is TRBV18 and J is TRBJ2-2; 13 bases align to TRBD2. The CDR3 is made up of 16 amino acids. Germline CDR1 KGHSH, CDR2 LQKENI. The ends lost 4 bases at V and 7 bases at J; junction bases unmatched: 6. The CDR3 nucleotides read TGTGCCAGCTCACAAGGACTAGCGGGAGTTGGCGGGGAGCTGTTTTTT. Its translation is CASSQGLAGVGGELFF. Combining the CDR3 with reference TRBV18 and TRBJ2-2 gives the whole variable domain NAGVMQNPRHLVRRRGQEARLRCSPMKGHSHVYWYRQLPEEGLKFMVYLQKENIIDESGMPKERFSAEFPKEGPSILRIQQVVRGDSAAYFCASSQGLAGVGGELFFGEGSRLTVL.

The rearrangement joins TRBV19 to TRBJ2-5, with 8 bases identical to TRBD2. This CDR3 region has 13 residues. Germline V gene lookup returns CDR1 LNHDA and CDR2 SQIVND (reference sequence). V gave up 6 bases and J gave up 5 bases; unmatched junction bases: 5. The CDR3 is CASSETSVETQYF. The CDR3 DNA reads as TGTGCCAGTAGCGAGACTAGCGTGGAGACCCAGTACTTC.

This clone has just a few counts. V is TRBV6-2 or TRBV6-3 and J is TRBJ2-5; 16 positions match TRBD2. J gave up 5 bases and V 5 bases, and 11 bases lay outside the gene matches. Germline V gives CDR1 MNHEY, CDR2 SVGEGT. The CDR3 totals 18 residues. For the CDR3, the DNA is TGTGCCAGCAGTCCCCCCGGGACTAGCGGGGGGGCCCGGGAGACCCAGTACTTC. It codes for CASSPPGTSGGARETQYF.

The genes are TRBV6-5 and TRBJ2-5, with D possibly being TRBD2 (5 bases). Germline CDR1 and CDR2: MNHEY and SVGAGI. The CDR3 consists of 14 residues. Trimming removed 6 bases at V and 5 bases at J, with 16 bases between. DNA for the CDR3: TGTGCCAGCAGCGAGGGCCGCGGCGGGGAGACCCAGTACTTC. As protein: CASSEGRGGETQYF.

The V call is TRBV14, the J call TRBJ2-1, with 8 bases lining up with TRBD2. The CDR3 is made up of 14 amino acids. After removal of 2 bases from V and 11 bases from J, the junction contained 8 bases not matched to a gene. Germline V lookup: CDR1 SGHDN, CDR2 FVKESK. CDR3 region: CASSQSWVAGQQFF. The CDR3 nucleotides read TGTGCCAGCAGCCAATCTTGGGTAGCGGGACAGCAGTTCTTC.

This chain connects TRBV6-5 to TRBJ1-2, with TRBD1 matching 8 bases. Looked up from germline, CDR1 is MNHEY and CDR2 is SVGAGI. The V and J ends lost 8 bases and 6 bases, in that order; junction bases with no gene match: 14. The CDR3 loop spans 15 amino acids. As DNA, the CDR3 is TGTGCCAGCCGAACCGGGACAGGCTTCGGAGATGGCTACACCTTC. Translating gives CASRTGTGFGDGYTF.

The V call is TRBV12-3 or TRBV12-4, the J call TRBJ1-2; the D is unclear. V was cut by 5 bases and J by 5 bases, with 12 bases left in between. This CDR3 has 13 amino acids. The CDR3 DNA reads TGTGCCAGCAGTAAACGGGAGGAGTATGGCTACACCTTC. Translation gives CASSKREEYGYTF.

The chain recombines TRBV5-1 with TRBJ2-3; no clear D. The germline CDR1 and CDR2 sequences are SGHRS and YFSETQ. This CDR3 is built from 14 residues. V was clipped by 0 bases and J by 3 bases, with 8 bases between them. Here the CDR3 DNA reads TGCGCCAGCAGCTTGGAAGCCCGGACAGATACGCAGTATTTT. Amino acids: CASSLEARTDTQYF.

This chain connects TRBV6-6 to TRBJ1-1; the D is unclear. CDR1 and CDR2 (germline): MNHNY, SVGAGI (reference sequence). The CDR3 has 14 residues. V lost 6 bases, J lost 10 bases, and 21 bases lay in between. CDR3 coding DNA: TGTGCCAGCAGCGCTGGTGGGCAGTCCTTTCTAGCTTTCTTT. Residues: CASSAGGQSFLAFF.

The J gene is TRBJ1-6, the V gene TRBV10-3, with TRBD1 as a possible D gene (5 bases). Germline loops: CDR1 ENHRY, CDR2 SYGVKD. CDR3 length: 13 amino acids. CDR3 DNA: TGTGGGGGGGAGAGCTCCTATAATTCACCCCTCCACTTT. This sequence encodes CGGESSYNSPLHF.

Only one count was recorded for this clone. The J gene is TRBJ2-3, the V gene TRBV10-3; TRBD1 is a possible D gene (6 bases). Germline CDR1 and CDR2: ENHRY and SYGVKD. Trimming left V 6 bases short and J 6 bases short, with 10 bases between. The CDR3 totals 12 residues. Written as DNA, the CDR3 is TGTGCCATCAGAAGAGGGGGTGATACGCAGTATTTT. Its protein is CAIRRGGDTQYF.

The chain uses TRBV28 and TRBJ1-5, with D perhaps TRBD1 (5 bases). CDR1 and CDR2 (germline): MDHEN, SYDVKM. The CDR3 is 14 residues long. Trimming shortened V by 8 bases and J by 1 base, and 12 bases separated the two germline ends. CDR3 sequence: CASHKTVSNQPQHF. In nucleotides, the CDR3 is TGTGCCAGCCACAAGACAGTAAGCAATCAGCCCCAGCATTTT.

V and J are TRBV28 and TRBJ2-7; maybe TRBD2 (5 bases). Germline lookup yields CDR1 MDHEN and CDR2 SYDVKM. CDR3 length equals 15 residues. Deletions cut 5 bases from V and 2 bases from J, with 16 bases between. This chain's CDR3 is CASSNQDGAAYEQYF. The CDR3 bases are TGTGCCAGCAGTAACCAGGACGGAGCGGCCTACGAGCAGTACTTC.

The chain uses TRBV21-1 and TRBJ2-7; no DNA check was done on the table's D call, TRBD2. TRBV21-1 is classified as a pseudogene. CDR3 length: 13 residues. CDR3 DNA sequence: TGTGCCAGCAGCTCGGGGGGAGTCTACGAGCAGTACTTC. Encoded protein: CASSSGGVYEQYF.

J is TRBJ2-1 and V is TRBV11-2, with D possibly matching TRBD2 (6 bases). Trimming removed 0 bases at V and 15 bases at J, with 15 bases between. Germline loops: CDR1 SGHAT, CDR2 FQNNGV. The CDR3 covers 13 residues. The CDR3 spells CASSLEKRALGFF. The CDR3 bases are TGTGCCAGCAGCTTAGAGAAGCGGGCCCTGGGGTTCTTC.